Presented here are 10 T cell receptor beta chains from one specimen sequenced in a study of shared clonotypes between healthy human individuals. Generated by immunoSEQ multiplex PCR, the TCRdb table keeps only in-frame clones and is missing some. This table holds approximately 740,000 clones, approximately 79% found once. The sequencing sample was made of memory CD4+ T cells sorted from blood. Subset described: CD45RA-negative fraction. The receptors originated from a woman aged 25 to 39 in good health.

This chain joins TRBV7-2 and TRBJ2-5; D not certain. CDR1 and CDR2 from the germline V gene are SGHTA and FQGNSA. V shed 4 bases and J shed 5 bases, with 14 bases lying between them. The CDR3 consists of 14 residues. The CDR3 loop reads CASSSGLFMETQYF. The CDR3 DNA is TGTGCCAGCAGCTCCGGGCTTTTCATGGAGACCCAGTACTTC.

This clone appeared a few times. The same CDR3 is also encoded by other DNA sequences in this sample. J is TRBJ2-3 and V is TRBV25-1, with 7 bases lining up with TRBD1. Germline CDR1 reads MGHDK; CDR2 reads SYGVNS. There are 13 residues in the CDR3. J gave up 4 bases and V 5 bases, and 3 bases lay outside the gene matches. CDR3 nucleotide sequence: TGTGCCAGCAGTAGACAGGGTGCAGATACGCAGTATTTT. This gives the protein CASSRQGADTQYF.

The CDR3 DNA reads TGTGCCAGCAGTTTAGGGAAACAGGGGGGTTTTAGGGAGACCCAGTACTTC. It specifies CASSLGKQGGFRETQYF. This chain links TRBV28 with TRBJ2-5, with TRBD1 matching 8 bases. J gave up 5 bases and V 2 bases, and 13 bases lay outside the gene matches. CDR1 MDHEN and CDR2 SYDVKM come from the germline V gene. This CDR3 contains 17 residues.

The rearrangement joins TRBV29-1 to TRBJ2-1; D unresolved. Germline V gene data show CDR1 as SQVTM and CDR2 as ANQGSEA. The germline V and J ends were trimmed by 2 bases and 9 bases, with 14 bases remaining between them. The CDR3 extends over 13 amino acids. CDR3 region: CSVERLGVGEQFF. The CDR3 DNA reads as TGCAGCGTTGAACGTCTCGGCGTCGGTGAGCAGTTCTTC.

The chain has TRBV4-1 and TRBJ2-3; 10 nucleotides line up with TRBD1. V was pared by 4 bases and J by 3 bases, with 4 bases of the junction left unmatched. CDR1 is MGHRA and CDR2 is YSYEKL in the germline V gene. The CDR3 totals 15 residues. For the CDR3, the DNA is TGCGCCAGCAGCCGCACGGACAGGGGGACAGATACGCAGTATTTT. Translation: CASSRTDRGTDTQYF.

The chain couples TRBV30 to TRBJ1-5; D gene uncertain. The CDR3 sequence is 11 residues long. The germline V gene encodes CDR1 GTSNPN and CDR2 SVGIG (reference sequence). Trimming removed 0 bases at V and 9 bases at J, with 6 bases between. This chain's CDR3 is CAWSVLGPQHF. In DNA form, the CDR3 reads TGTGCCTGGAGTGTACTGGGGCCCCAGCATTTT.

As DNA, the CDR3 is TGTGCCAGCAGACGAGCGGCCACCACAGATACGCAGTATTTT. Residues: CASRRAATTDTQYF. The V gene is TRBV6-6, the J gene TRBJ2-3, with a weak D call TRBD2 (5 bases). CDR1 MNHNY and CDR2 SVGAGI come from the germline V gene (reference sequence). V lost 6 bases to trimming and J lost 2 bases, with 12 bases between them. The CDR3 spans 14 residues.

This sequence joins TRBV5-1 and TRBJ2-1, with 13 nucleotides matching TRBD2. The CDR3 length is 16 residues. The V segment lost 7 bases and the J segment 8 bases; nucleotides outside the gene matches: 12. Germline CDR1 reads SGHRS; CDR2 reads YFSETQ. CDR3 in DNA: TGCGCCAGCGCACTAGCGGGAGGGCCCCTAACCGATGAGCAGTTCTTC. This encodes CASALAGGPLTDEQFF. The whole variable domain, filled in from reference TRBV5-1 and TRBJ2-1, reads KAGVTQTPRYLIKTRGQQVTLSCSPISGHRSVSWYQQTPGQGLQFLFEYFSETQRNKGNFPGRFSGRQFSNSRSEMNVSTLELGDSALYLCASALAGGPLTDEQFFGPGTRLTVL.

The table lists this clone with a count of one. The gene calls are TRBV7-9 and TRBJ2-2, with D tentatively TRBD2 (7 bases). V was trimmed by 5 bases and J by 8 bases, leaving 24 bases between them. Per the germline V gene, CDR1 is SEHNR and CDR2 is FQNEAQ (reference sequence). The CDR3 has 17 residues. CDR3 bases: TGTGCCAGCAGCCCACTAGCGCGTCAGGGGAGGTCGGGGGAGCTGTTTTTT. Protein product: CASSPLARQGRSGELFF.

This clone was detected only once. CDR3 amino acids: CASSYTSGTSGANVLTF. The CDR3 DNA reads as TGCGCCAGCAGCTATACTAGCGGGACCTCTGGGGCCAACGTCCTGACTTTC. The genes are TRBV5-1 and TRBJ2-6, with 10 bases that match TRBD2. The CDR3 covers 17 residues. Germline values: CDR1 SGHRS, CDR2 YFSETQ. Germline trimming cut 3 bases from V and 0 bases from J; bases unmatched to any gene: 3.